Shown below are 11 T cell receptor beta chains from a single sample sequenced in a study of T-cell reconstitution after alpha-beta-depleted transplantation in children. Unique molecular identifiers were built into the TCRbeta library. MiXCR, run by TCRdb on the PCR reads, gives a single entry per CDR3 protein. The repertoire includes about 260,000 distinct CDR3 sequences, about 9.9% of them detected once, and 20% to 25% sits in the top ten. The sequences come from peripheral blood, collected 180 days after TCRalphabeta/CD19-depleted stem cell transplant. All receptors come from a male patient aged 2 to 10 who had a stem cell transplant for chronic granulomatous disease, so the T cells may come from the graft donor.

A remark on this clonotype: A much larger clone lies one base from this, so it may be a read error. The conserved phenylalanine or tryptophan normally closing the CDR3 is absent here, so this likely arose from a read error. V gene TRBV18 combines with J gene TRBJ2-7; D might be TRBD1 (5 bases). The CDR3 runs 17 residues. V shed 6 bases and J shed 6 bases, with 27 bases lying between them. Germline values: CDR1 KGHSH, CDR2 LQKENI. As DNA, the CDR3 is TGTGCCAGCTCTAAAATCAGCCGCAGGGTGGGTCTCTCCGAGCAGTACTTA. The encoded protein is CASSKISRRVGLSEQYL.

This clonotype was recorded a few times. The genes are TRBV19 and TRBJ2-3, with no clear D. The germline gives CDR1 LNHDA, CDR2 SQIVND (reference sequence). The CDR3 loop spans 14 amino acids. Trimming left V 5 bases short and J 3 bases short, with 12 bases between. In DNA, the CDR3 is TGTGCCAGTAGTCCCCAGCCTAGGACAGATACGCAGTATTTT. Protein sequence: CASSPQPRTDTQYF.

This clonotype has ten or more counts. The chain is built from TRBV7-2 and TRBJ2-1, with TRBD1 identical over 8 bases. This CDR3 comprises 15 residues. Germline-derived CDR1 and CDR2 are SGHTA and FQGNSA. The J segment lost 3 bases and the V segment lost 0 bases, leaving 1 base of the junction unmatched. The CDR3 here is CASSLATGDYNEQFF. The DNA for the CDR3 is TGTGCCAGCAGCTTAGCGACAGGGGACTACAATGAGCAGTTCTTC.

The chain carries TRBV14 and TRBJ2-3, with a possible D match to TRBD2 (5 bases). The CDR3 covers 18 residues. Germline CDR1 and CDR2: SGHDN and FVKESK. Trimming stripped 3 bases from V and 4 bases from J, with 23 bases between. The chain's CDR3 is CASSQTKVETGSPDTQYF. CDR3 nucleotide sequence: TGTGCCAGCAGCCAGACTAAAGTGGAGACCGGGTCGCCAGATACGCAGTATTTT.

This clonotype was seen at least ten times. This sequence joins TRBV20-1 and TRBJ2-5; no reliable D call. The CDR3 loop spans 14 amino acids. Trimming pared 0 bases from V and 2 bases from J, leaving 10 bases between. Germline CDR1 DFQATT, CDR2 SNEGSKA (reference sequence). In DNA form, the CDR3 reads TGCAGTGCTAGAGATCTCGTGGGACAAGAGACCCAGTACTTC. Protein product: CSARDLVGQETQYF.

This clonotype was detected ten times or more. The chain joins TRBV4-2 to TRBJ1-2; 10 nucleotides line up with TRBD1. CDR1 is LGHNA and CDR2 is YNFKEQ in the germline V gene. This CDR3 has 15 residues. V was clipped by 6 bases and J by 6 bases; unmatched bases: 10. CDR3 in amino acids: CASSPSWDRGDGYTF. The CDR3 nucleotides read TGTGCCAGCAGTCCTTCCTGGGACAGGGGCGATGGCTACACCTTC.

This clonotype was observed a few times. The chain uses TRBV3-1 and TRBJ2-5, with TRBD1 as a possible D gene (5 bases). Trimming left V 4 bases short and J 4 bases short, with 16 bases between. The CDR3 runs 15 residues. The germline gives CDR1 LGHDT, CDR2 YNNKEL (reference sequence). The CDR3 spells CASSPLTVVGETQYF. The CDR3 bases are TGTGCCAGCAGCCCATTGACAGTGGTGGGAGAGACCCAGTACTTC.

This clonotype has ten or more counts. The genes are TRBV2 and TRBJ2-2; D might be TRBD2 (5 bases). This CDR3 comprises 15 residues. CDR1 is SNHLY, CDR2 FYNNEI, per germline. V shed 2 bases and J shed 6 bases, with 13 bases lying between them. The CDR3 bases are TGTGCCAGCAGTGAAAGACTAACAAAGGCCGGGGAGCTGTTTTTT. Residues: CASSERLTKAGELFF.

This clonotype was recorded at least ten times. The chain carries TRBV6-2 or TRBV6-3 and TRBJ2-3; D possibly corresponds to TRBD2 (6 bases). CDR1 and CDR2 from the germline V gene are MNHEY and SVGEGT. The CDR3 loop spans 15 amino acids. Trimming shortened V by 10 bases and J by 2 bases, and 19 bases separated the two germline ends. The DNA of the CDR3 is TGTGCCACCAACATTCCAGCGGGTCTCACAGATACGCAGTATTTT. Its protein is CATNIPAGLTDTQYF.

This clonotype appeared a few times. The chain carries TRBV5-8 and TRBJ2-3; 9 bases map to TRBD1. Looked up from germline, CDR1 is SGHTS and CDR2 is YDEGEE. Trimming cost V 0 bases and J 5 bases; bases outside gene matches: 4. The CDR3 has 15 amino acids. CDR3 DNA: TGTGCCAGCAGCTTGGGCGGGACAGGGCGAGATACGCAGTATTTT. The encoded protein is CASSLGGTGRDTQYF.

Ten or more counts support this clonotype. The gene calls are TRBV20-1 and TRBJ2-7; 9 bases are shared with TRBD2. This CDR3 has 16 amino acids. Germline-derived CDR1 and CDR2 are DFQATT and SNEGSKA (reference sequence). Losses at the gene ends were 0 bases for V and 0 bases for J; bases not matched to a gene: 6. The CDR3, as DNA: TGCAGTGCTAGAGATCAAGGCGGGAGGGCCTCCTACGAGCAGTACTTC. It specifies CSARDQGGRASYEQYF.